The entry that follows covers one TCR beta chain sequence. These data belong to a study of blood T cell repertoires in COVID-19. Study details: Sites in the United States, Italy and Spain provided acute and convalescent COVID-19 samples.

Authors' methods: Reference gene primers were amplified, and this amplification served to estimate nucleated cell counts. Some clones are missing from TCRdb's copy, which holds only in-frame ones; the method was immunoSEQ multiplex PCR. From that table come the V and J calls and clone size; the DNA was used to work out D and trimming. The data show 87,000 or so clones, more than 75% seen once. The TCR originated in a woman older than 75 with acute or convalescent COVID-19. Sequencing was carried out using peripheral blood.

CDR3 sequence reads: CASRTDLYNTEAFF. CDR3 nucleotide sequence: TGCGCCAGCAGGACAGACCTGTACAACACTGAAGCTTTCTTT. The chain is built from TRBV5-1 and TRBJ1-1; possibly TRBD1 for D (5 bases). This CDR3 comprises 14 residues. Germline values: CDR1 SGHRS, CDR2 YFSETQ. Trimming took off 5 bases at V and 2 bases at J, with 13 bases between the two ends.